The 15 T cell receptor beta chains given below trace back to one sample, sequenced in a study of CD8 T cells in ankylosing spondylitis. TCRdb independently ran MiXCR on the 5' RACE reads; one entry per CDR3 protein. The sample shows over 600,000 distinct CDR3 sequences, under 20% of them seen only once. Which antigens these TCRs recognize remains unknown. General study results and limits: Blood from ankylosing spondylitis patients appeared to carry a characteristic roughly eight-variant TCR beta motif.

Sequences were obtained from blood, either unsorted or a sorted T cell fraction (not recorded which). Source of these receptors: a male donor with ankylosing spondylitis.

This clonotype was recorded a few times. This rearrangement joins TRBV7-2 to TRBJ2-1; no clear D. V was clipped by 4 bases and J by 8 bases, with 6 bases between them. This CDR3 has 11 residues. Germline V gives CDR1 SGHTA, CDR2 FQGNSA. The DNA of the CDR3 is TGTGCCAGCAGCTGGACGGATGAGCAGTTCTTC. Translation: CASSWTDEQFF.

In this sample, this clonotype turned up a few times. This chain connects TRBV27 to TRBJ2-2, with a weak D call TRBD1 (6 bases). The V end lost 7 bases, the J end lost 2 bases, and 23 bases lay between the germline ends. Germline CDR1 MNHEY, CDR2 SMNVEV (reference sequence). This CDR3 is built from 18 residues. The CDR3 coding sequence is TGTGCCAGCACCTTACAGGGCAGGGCTCTAGGAAACACCGGGGAGCTGTTTTTT. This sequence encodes CASTLQGRALGNTGELFF.

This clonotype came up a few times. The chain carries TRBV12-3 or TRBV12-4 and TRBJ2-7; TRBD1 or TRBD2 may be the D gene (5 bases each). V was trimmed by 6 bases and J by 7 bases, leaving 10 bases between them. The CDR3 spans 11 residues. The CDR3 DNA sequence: TGTGCCAGCAGGGGACGTGCTGAGCAGTACTTC. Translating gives CASRGRAEQYF.

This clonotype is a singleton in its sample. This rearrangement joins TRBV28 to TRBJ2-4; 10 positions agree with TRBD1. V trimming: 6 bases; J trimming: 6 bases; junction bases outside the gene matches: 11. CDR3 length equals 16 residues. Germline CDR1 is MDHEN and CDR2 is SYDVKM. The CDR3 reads CASRTASGQGLNIQYF. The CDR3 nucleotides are TGTGCCAGCAGGACGGCTTCGGGACAGGGGTTAAACATTCAGTACTTC.

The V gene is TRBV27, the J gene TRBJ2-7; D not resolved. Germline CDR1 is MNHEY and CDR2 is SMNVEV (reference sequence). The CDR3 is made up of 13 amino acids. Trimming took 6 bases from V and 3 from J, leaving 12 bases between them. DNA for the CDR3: TGTGCCAGCAGGCTCCTAGGACGCTACGAGCAGTACTTC. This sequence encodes CASRLLGRYEQYF.

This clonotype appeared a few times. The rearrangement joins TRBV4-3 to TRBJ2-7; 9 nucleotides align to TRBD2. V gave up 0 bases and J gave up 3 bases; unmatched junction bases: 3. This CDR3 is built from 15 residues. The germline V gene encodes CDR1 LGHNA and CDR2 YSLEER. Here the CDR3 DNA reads TGCGCCAGCAGCCAAGATAGCGGGAGTGTCTACGAGCAGTACTTC. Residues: CASSQDSGSVYEQYF.

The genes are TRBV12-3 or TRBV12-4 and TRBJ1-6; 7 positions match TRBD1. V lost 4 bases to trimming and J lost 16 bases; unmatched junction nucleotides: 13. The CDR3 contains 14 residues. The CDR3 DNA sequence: TGTGCCAGCAGTTCAGAGGAGGGGGCGGCCTCTCTCCACTTT. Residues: CASSSEEGAASLHF.

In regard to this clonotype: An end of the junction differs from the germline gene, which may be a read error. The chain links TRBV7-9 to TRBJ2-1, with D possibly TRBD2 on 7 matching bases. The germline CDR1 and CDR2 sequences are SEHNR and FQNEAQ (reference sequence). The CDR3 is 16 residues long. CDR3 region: CASTLRGGTPYNEQFF. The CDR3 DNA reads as TGTGCCAGCACCTTAAGGGGGGGGACACCTTACAATGAGCAGTTCTTC.

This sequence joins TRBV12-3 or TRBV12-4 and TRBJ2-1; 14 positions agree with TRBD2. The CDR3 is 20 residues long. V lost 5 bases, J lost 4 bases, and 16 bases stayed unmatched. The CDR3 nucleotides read TGTGCCAGCAGTACAACCGGGACTAGCGGGGGCAGGAACCCTTACAATGAGCAGTTCTTC. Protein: CASSTTGTSGGRNPYNEQFF.

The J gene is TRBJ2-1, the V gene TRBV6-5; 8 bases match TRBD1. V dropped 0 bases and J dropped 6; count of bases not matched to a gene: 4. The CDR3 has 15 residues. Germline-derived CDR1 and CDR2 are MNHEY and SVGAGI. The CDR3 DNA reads TGTGCCAGCAGTTACTCGGACAGGGTAGGCAATGAGCAGTTCTTC. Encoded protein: CASSYSDRVGNEQFF.

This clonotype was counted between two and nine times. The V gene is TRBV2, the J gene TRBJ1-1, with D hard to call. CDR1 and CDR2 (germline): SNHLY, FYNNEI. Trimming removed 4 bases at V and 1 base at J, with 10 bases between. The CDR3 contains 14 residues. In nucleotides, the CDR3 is TGTGCCAGCAGTGGCGTTTCGCCGAACACTGAAGCTTTCTTT. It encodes CASSGVSPNTEAFF.

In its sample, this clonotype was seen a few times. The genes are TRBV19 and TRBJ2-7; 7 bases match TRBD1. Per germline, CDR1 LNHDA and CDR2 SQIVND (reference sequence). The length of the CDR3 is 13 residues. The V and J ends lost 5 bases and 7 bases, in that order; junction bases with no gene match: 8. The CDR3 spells CASSVSTGREQYF. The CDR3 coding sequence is TGTGCCAGTAGTGTCTCGACAGGGCGGGAGCAGTACTTC. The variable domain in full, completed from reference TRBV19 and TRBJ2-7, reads DGGITQSPKYLFRKEGQNVTLSCEQNLNHDAMYWYRQDPGQGLRLIYYSQIVNDFQKGDIAEGYSVSREKKESFPLTVTSAQKNPTAFYLCASSVSTGREQYFGPGTRLTVT.

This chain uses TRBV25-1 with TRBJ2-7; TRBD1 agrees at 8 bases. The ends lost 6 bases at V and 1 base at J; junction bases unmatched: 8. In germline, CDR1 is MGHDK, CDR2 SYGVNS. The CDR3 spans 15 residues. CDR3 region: CASSLRGLGSYEQYF. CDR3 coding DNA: TGTGCCAGCAGCCTCAGGGGGCTAGGATCCTACGAGCAGTACTTC.

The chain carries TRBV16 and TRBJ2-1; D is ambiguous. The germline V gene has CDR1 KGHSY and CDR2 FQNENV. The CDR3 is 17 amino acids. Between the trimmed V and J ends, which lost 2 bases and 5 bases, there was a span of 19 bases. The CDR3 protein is CASSQPTWLGRNNEQFF. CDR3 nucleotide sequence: TGTGCCAGCAGCCAACCGACTTGGCTAGGAAGGAACAATGAGCAGTTCTTC. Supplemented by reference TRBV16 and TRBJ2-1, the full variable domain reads GEEVAQTPKHLVRGEGQKAKLYCAPIKGHSYVFWYQQVLKNEFKFLISFQNENVFDETGMPKERFSAKCLPNSPCSLEIQATKLEDSAVYFCASSQPTWLGRNNEQFFGPGTRLTVL.

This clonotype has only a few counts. The CDR3 region has the DNA TGTGCCAGCAGTTCCCTCCTGTCCGTCTACGAGCAGTACTTC. Its protein is CASSSLLSVYEQYF. The genes are TRBV27 and TRBJ2-7; D unclear. This CDR3 has 14 amino acids. Germline V lookup: CDR1 MNHEY, CDR2 SMNVEV (reference sequence). The V end lost 4 bases, the J end lost 3 bases, and 13 bases lay between the germline ends.